Listed below are T cell receptor beta chains from one sample, sequenced in a study of T cell responses to AZD1222 COVID-19 vaccine. TCRdb keeps only in-frame clones here, not all; method: immunoSEQ multiplex PCR. The top ten clones hold around 2.8% of a sample with roughly 130,000 clones, approximately 89% of them seen once. The sequences come from peripheral blood, collected on day 0 of AZD1222 vaccination. These receptors were obtained from an adult in good health. The CDR3 runs from the conserved cysteine through the conserved F or W. A D gene is named only where the DNA matches it firmly. Expanded clones are given a class, and other clones once, few, many or no size at all.

DNA: TGTGCCAGCAGCCAACACAGGGTCCTTACTGAAGCTTTCTTT; CDR3: CASSQHRVLTEAFF; V: TRBV3-1/TRBV3-2; D: .; size: .; length: 14; J: TRBJ1-1
DNA: TGTGCCACCAGCAAGGGACCTTTCACAGATACGCAGTATTTT; CDR3: CATSKGPFTDTQYF; V: TRBV15; D: .; size: .; length: 14; J: TRBJ2-3
DNA: TGTGCCAGCAGTCCCTCAGGGGTTGGGGAGACCCAGTACTTC; CDR3: CASSPSGVGETQYF; V: TRBV28; D: .; size: .; length: 14; J: TRBJ2-5
DNA: TGTGCCAGCAGCGACACCGGACTTATTAATTACGAGCAGTACTTC; CDR3: CASSDTGLINYEQYF; V: TRBV2; D: .; size: .; length: 15; J: TRBJ2-7
DNA: TGTGCCAGCAGTTACCCAGGGGCTACTGGGGCCAACGTCCTGACTTTC; CDR3: CASSYPGATGANVLTF; V: TRBV6-2/TRBV6-3; D: .; size: .; length: 16; J: TRBJ2-6
DNA: TGCGCCAGCATTGAGCGGGAGGGCCGAGGGGAGCAGTTCTTC; CDR3: CASIEREGRGEQFF; V: TRBV5-1; D: TRBD2; size: .; length: 14; J: TRBJ2-1
DNA: TGTGCCAGCCCCGGAGGGCTAAATAATTCACCCCTCCACTTT; CDR3: CASPGGLNNSPLHF; V: TRBV18; D: .; size: .; length: 14; J: TRBJ1-6
DNA: TGTGCCAGCAGCTTGAGGGGGTACTATGGCTACACCTTC; CDR3: CASSLRGYYGYTF; V: TRBV6-5; D: .; size: .; length: 13; J: TRBJ1-2
DNA: TGTGCCAGCAGTGAGGGCTACGAGCAGTACTTC; CDR3: CASSEGYEQYF; V: TRBV6-1; D: .; size: .; length: 11; J: TRBJ2-7
DNA: TGTGCCAGCAGTTCCACTGCCTACGAGCAGTACTTC; CDR3: CASSSTAYEQYF; V: TRBV6-5; D: .; size: .; length: 12; J: TRBJ2-7
DNA: TGCGCCAGCAGCACCCAGGGCTATGGCTACACCTTC; CDR3: CASSTQGYGYTF; V: TRBV5-1; D: .; size: .; length: 12; J: TRBJ1-2
DNA: TGTGCCAGCAGACGGGAGGGCCCGTACAATGAGCAGTTCTTC; CDR3: CASRREGPYNEQFF; V: TRBV7-9; D: TRBD2; size: .; length: 14; J: TRBJ2-1
DNA: TGTGCCAGCAGCTTAGGAGGGAGAACCTACGAGCAGTACTTC; CDR3: CASSLGGRTYEQYF; V: TRBV7-6; D: .; size: once; length: 14; J: TRBJ2-7
DNA: TGTGCCAGCAGCTGGGGGGGTGGAAACACCATATATTTT; CDR3: CASSWGGGNTIYF; V: TRBV13; D: .; size: few; length: 13; J: TRBJ1-3
DNA: TGTGCCAGCAGTTTTTCCCCCCCGAGCGGGGCCTACTTGCCCCAGCATTTT; CDR3: CASSFSPPSGAYLPQHF; V: TRBV28; D: .; size: .; length: 17; J: TRBJ1-5
DNA: TGTGCCAGCAGCTCCACTAATGAGTTACAGCCACAGTACTTC; CDR3: CASSSTNELQPQYF; V: TRBV5-4; D: .; size: .; length: 14; J: TRBJ2-4
DNA: TGTGCCAGCAGCGTCACCGGGGCCTCGGGTTCACCCCTCCACTTT; CDR3: CASSVTGASGSPLHF; V: TRBV9; D: .; size: .; length: 15; J: TRBJ1-6
DNA: TGCGCCAGCAGTGGGGGCGCGGCTAATGAAAAACTGTTTTTT; CDR3: CASSGGAANEKLFF; V: TRBV5-1; D: .; size: .; length: 14; J: TRBJ1-4
DNA: TGCGCCAGCAGCTTGGAAGTCACCGGGGAGCTGTTTTTT; CDR3: CASSLEVTGELFF; V: TRBV5-1; D: .; size: .; length: 13; J: TRBJ2-2
DNA: TGTGCCAGCAGTTTACGCAGGGGATCAGGATATGGCTACACCTTC; CDR3: CASSLRRGSGYGYTF; V: TRBV27; D: .; size: .; length: 15; J: TRBJ1-2
DNA: TGCGCCAGCAGCCCAGGACCGGTCGGGGTGAACACTGAAGCTTTCTTT; CDR3: CASSPGPVGVNTEAFF; V: TRBV5-1; D: .; size: .; length: 16; J: TRBJ1-1
DNA: TGTGCCAGCAGCCTAAGACAGGCAATACAAGAGACCCAGTACTTC; CDR3: CASSLRQAIQETQYF; V: TRBV3-1/TRBV3-2; D: .; size: .; length: 15; J: TRBJ2-5
DNA: TGTGCCAGCAGTTATAACAGAAACTATGGCTACACCTTC; CDR3: CASSYNRNYGYTF; V: TRBV6-5; D: .; size: .; length: 13; J: TRBJ1-2
DNA: TGTGCCTGGAGTTTATGGGGGTTTTCCAACGAGCAGTACTTC; CDR3: CAWSLWGFSNEQYF; V: TRBV30; D: .; size: .; length: 14; J: TRBJ2-7
DNA: TGTGCCTGGATCGGGTTTCCAGGGCTTAACTATGGCTACACCTTC; CDR3: CAWIGFPGLNYGYTF; V: TRBV30; D: .; size: .; length: 15; J: TRBJ1-2
DNA: TGCGCCAGCAGTTTTCCGGGACGCAGGAATGAAAAACTGTTTTTT; CDR3: CASSFPGRRNEKLFF; V: TRBV4-1; D: .; size: .; length: 15; J: TRBJ1-4
DNA: TGTGCTAGTGGTCCTTCGTGGCCCCAGCATTTT; CDR3: CASGPSWPQHF; V: TRBV12-5; D: .; size: .; length: 11; J: TRBJ1-5
DNA: TGTGCCAGCACCAGGGAGGGCCTGGGGCCCGGGGCCAACGTCCTGACTTTC; CDR3: CASTREGLGPGANVLTF; V: TRBV3-1/TRBV3-2; D: TRBD2; size: .; length: 17; J: TRBJ2-6
DNA: TGTGCCAGCAGCCCCTCCTCTAGGGGGTATGAAAAACTGTTTTTT; CDR3: CASSPSSRGYEKLFF; V: TRBV9; D: .; size: .; length: 15; J: TRBJ1-4
DNA: TGTGCCGCCAACCTGGCGGGGGGCGCTGGCTATGGCTACACCTTC; CDR3: CAANLAGGAGYGYTF; V: TRBV28; D: .; size: .; length: 15; J: TRBJ1-2
DNA: TGTGCCAGCAGCTACACCTTACAGGGGGCCGAGCAGTACTTC; CDR3: CASSYTLQGAEQYF; V: TRBV28; D: TRBD1; size: few; length: 14; J: TRBJ2-7
DNA: TGTGCCAGCTCCCGGGCCACAACTAATGAAAAACTGTTTTTT; CDR3: CASSRATTNEKLFF; V: TRBV2; D: .; size: .; length: 14; J: TRBJ1-4
DNA: TGTGCCAGCAGGGGGGGCGGCTACACCTTC; CDR3: CASRGGGYTF; V: TRBV9; D: .; size: .; length: 10; J: TRBJ1-2
DNA: TGTGCCAGCAGTTTTTTTGGTCAGCCCCAGCATTTT; CDR3: CASSFFGQPQHF; V: TRBV28; D: .; size: .; length: 12; J: TRBJ1-5
DNA: TGTGCCAGCTCACCACCGAGCGGGAGGGACAATGAGCAGTTCTTC; CDR3: CASSPPSGRDNEQFF; V: TRBV18; D: TRBD2; size: .; length: 15; J: TRBJ2-1
DNA: TGTGCCAGCAGTGATATAGCGGGAGTGGCAGATACGCAGTATTTT; CDR3: CASSDIAGVADTQYF; V: TRBV6-4; D: TRBD2; size: .; length: 15; J: TRBJ2-3
DNA: TGTGCCGGGACCGGGACTAGCGGCCCCAGGGGGCAGTATTTT; CDR3: CAGTGTSGPRGQYF; V: TRBV10-3; D: TRBD2; size: .; length: 14; J: TRBJ2-3
DNA: TGTGCCAGCAGCTTATCCCTAGCGGGAGCCAATGAGCAGTTCTTC; CDR3: CASSLSLAGANEQFF; V: TRBV7-9; D: TRBD2; size: .; length: 15; J: TRBJ2-1
DNA: TGCGCCAGCAGCAGACGACAGGGGCAGAACACTGAAGCTTTCTTT; CDR3: CASSRRQGQNTEAFF; V: TRBV4-1; D: TRBD1; size: .; length: 15; J: TRBJ1-1
DNA: TGTGCCAGCAGTTCCCGGACAGGGGGCAATGAGCAGTTCTTC; CDR3: CASSSRTGGNEQFF; V: TRBV11-2; D: TRBD1; size: .; length: 14; J: TRBJ2-1
DNA: TGTGCCAGCAGCCGACGGGAGAATCAGCCCCAGCATTTT; CDR3: CASSRRENQPQHF; V: TRBV7-2; D: .; size: .; length: 13; J: TRBJ1-5
DNA: TGTGCCAGCAGCCCGGGGCTACATTATGGCTACACCTTC; CDR3: CASSPGLHYGYTF; V: TRBV11-3; D: .; size: once; length: 13; J: TRBJ1-2
DNA: TGTGCCAGCAGCTTTGGTTCCGGACAGGGGGTGGGTGGCTACACCTTC; CDR3: CASSFGSGQGVGGYTF; V: TRBV7-3; D: TRBD1; size: .; length: 16; J: TRBJ1-2
DNA: TGTGCCAGCAGTCCCGGGGCGTGGGGCAATCAGCCCCAGCATTTT; CDR3: CASSPGAWGNQPQHF; V: TRBV28; D: .; size: .; length: 15; J: TRBJ1-5
DNA: TGTGCCAGCAGCAGAGGACAGGGAAGCAATGGCTACACCTTC; CDR3: CASSRGQGSNGYTF; V: TRBV21-1; D: .; size: .; length: 14; J: TRBJ1-2
DNA: TGTGCCACGGCCCCCCGGCCCCGTGTAGAGGAGACCCAGTACTTC; CDR3: CATAPRPRVEETQYF; V: TRBV10-3; D: .; size: .; length: 15; J: TRBJ2-5
DNA: TGCGCCACCGGGCCGGGGGGGGCTCGTTGGGAGACCCAGTACTTC; CDR3: CATGPGGARWETQYF; V: TRBV10-2; D: TRBD2; size: .; length: 15; J: TRBJ2-5
DNA: TGTGCCAGCAGGCGGCCCTCTGGAAACACCATATATTTT; CDR3: CASRRPSGNTIYF; V: TRBV6-5; D: .; size: .; length: 13; J: TRBJ1-3
DNA: TGTGCCAGCAGCTCCGACTACGCCAGATACGAGCAGTACTTC; CDR3: CASSSDYARYEQYF; V: TRBV7-9; D: .; size: .; length: 14; J: TRBJ2-7